The 30 T cell receptor beta chains in this list originate from one sample, sequenced in a study of blood T cell repertoires in COVID-19. Measured with immunoSEQ multiplex PCR; TCRdb has only the in-frame clones, and not every one. The data show 120,000 to 150,000 clones, roughly 90% seen once. What was sequenced was PBMCs or T cells enriched from blood (not recorded which). These receptors all come from a woman aged 30 to 39 with acute COVID-19.

This chain uses TRBV2 with TRBJ2-3, with 8 bases aligning to TRBD2. The CDR3 runs 19 residues. V gave up 6 bases and J gave up 3 bases; unmatched junction bases: 20. CDR1 and CDR2 (germline): SNHLY, FYNNEI. CDR3 nucleotides: TGTGCCAGCAGAATCTTCCGGACTAGCAACACTTTGGGTACAGATACGCAGTATTTT. It translates to CASRIFRTSNTLGTDTQYF. The full variable domain, with the rest looked up from reference TRBV2 and TRBJ2-3, is EPEVTQTPSHQVTQMGQEVILRCVPISNHLYFYWYRQILGQKVEFLVSFYNNEISEKSEIFDDQFSVERPDGSNFTLKIRSTKLEDSAMYFCASRIFRTSNTLGTDTQYFGPGTRLTVL.

This clone appeared a single time. The J gene is TRBJ2-7, the V gene TRBV2, with 8 nucleotides matching TRBD2. The germline gives CDR1 SNHLY, CDR2 FYNNEI. Germline trimming cut 2 bases from V and 7 bases from J; bases unmatched to any gene: 10. The CDR3 is 15 amino acids. The chain's CDR3 is CASSETGTREREQYF. As DNA, the CDR3 is TGTGCCAGCAGTGAAACTGGGACTAGGGAGAGGGAGCAGTACTTC.

V and J are TRBV4-1 and TRBJ2-7; D not resolved. The CDR3 consists of 13 residues. Germline loops: CDR1 MGHRA, CDR2 YSYEKL. V lost 4 bases to trimming and J lost 5 bases, with 12 bases between them. DNA of the CDR3: TGCGCCAGCAGCCCATCAATGAGGAACGAGCAGTACTTC. It yields the protein CASSPSMRNEQYF.

This chain connects TRBV6-5 to TRBJ1-1, with a possible D match to TRBD1 (6 bases). Per germline, CDR1 MNHEY and CDR2 SVGAGI. V dropped 11 bases and J dropped 5 bases, with 18 bases sitting between them. The CDR3 spans 13 residues. In nucleotides, the CDR3 is TGTGCCGTAAGGGGGATGCAAGGAACTGAAGCTTTCTTT. It yields the protein CAVRGMQGTEAFF.

V usage is TRBV6-2 or TRBV6-3 and J usage is TRBJ2-6, with 8 bases aligning to TRBD2. From germline, CDR1 is MNHEY and CDR2 SVGEGT. The CDR3 runs to 18 residues. V trimming: 4 bases; J trimming: 0 bases; junction bases outside the gene matches: 8. The CDR3 coding sequence is TGTGCCAGCAGTTTCCATGTAGCGGGGAGCTCTGGGGCCAACGTCCTGACTTTC. Translation gives CASSFHVAGSSGANVLTF.

The chain uses TRBV29-1 and TRBJ1-1; TRBD1 might be the D (5 bases). Trimming cost V 5 bases and J 7 bases, with 11 bases left between them. The CDR3 totals 11 residues. The germline CDR1 and CDR2 sequences are SQVTM and ANQGSEA. CDR3 amino acids: CSVKTELEAFF. The CDR3 bases are TGCAGCGTTAAGACAGAGCTTGAAGCTTTCTTT.

This clone was recorded a few times. V and J are TRBV7-3 and TRBJ1-2; 9 bases agree with TRBD1. Losses at the gene ends were 4 bases for V and 6 bases for J; bases not matched to a gene: 12. The length of the CDR3 is 16 residues. Germline loops: CDR1 SGHTA, CDR2 FQGTGA. This CDR3 is CASSSGQGVFRDGYTF. CDR3 nucleotides: TGTGCCAGCAGCTCGGGACAGGGAGTATTTCGGGATGGCTACACCTTC.

CDR3 sequence reads: CSVEGGTGRFYETEAFF. The DNA of the CDR3 is TGCAGCGTTGAAGGAGGGACAGGGAGGTTCTATGAAACTGAAGCTTTCTTT. The chain employs TRBV29-1 and TRBJ1-1; 9 bases match TRBD1. CDR1 SQVTM and CDR2 ANQGSEA come from the germline V gene. V gave up 1 base and J gave up 5 bases; unmatched junction bases: 14. The CDR3 sequence is 17 residues long.

The chain uses TRBV4-1 and TRBJ2-1; 11 bases map to TRBD2. The V and J ends lost 1 base and 0 bases, in that order; junction bases with no gene match: 2. CDR3 length: 17 residues. The V gene's germline CDR1 is MGHRA and CDR2 YSYEKL. The CDR3 here is CASSQASGRSSYNEQFF. Written as DNA, the CDR3 is TGCGCCAGCAGCCAAGCTAGCGGGAGGTCCTCCTACAATGAGCAGTTCTTC.

The chain joins TRBV5-4 to TRBJ2-7; 7 bases fit TRBD2. Looked up from germline, CDR1 is SGHNT and CDR2 is YYREEE (reference sequence). The CDR3 consists of 15 residues. J lost 1 base, V lost 0 bases, and 4 bases had no gene match. The CDR3 sequence is CASSLVAGASYEQYF. For the CDR3, the DNA is TGTGCCAGCAGCTTGGTGGCGGGAGCGTCCTACGAGCAGTACTTC.

The chain is built from TRBV12-5 and TRBJ1-2; the match to TRBD1 covers 7 bases. The germline CDR1 and CDR2 sequences are LGHNT and FRNRAP. This CDR3 comprises 13 residues. Germline trimming cut 5 bases from V and 8 bases from J; bases unmatched to any gene: 8. The CDR3 DNA is TGTGCTAGTGGTAGAGGACAGGAGGAGGGCTACACCTTC. Protein product: CASGRGQEEGYTF.

V gene TRBV30 combines with J gene TRBJ1-2; 10 nucleotides agree with TRBD1. The germline V gene encodes CDR1 GTSNPN and CDR2 SVGIG (reference sequence). V lost 8 bases to trimming and J lost 3 bases; unmatched junction nucleotides: 12. This CDR3 has 15 amino acids. The CDR3: CARGGGDRGYYGYTF. CDR3 nucleotides: TGTGCCCGCGGTGGCGGGGACAGGGGTTACTATGGCTACACCTTC.

The chain has TRBV28 and TRBJ1-1; tentative D call: TRBD1 (5 bases). V shed 5 bases and J shed 0 bases, with 10 bases lying between them. Germline lookup yields CDR1 MDHEN and CDR2 SYDVKM. The CDR3 is 14 amino acids. Here the CDR3 DNA reads TGTGCCAGCAGTCTCAGGGCGATGAACACTGAAGCTTTCTTT. It translates to CASSLRAMNTEAFF.

The V gene is TRBV30, the J gene TRBJ1-2, with D maybe TRBD1 (5 bases). CDR1 is GTSNPN, CDR2 SVGIG, per germline (reference sequence). Trimming left V 1 base short and J 7 bases short, with 7 bases between. There are 11 residues in the CDR3. The CDR3 loop reads CAWSDGGGYTF. The CDR3 bases are TGTGCCTGGAGTGACGGGGGTGGCTACACCTTC.

This rearrangement joins TRBV19 to TRBJ1-2; D is ambiguous. The CDR3 has 17 amino acids. V dropped 1 base and J dropped 3 bases, with 18 bases sitting between them. CDR1 LNHDA and CDR2 SQIVND come from the germline V gene (reference sequence). DNA for the CDR3: TGTGCCAGTAGTATAGCCTCCGGGTGGCAGCGACACTATGGCTACACCTTC. Its translation: CASSIASGWQRHYGYTF.

The V and J genes are TRBV28 and TRBJ1-6, with TRBD1 as a possible D gene (5 bases). Germline CDR1 reads MDHEN; CDR2 reads SYDVKM. This CDR3 is 17 amino acids long. With 6 bases removed from V and 0 bases from J, the gap between germline ends came to 15 bases. The CDR3 region has the DNA TGTGCCAGCAGATATGACAGCTTTGACTCCTATAATTCACCCCTCCACTTT. Amino acid sequence: CASRYDSFDSYNSPLHF.

This rearrangement joins TRBV5-1 to TRBJ2-3; the D is unclear. The CDR3 is made up of 12 amino acids. V gave up 0 bases and J gave up 6 bases, with 5 bases separating them. Germline loops: CDR1 SGHRS, CDR2 YFSETQ. The CDR3 region is CASSLAPDTQYF. CDR3 bases: TGCGCCAGCAGCTTGGCTCCCGATACGCAGTATTTT.

This chain links TRBV18 with TRBJ1-2; D is perhaps TRBD1 (5 bases). From germline, CDR1 is KGHSH and CDR2 LQKENI. The CDR3 is 16 residues long. V gave up 0 bases and J gave up 0 bases, with 11 bases separating them. The CDR3 sequence is CASSPPSSRANYGYTF. CDR3 coding DNA: TGTGCCAGCTCACCACCCAGTTCCAGGGCTAACTATGGCTACACCTTC.

The chain couples TRBV12-3 or TRBV12-4 to TRBJ1-1, with TRBD1 as a possible D gene (5 bases). The V end lost 5 bases, the J end lost 5 bases, and 12 bases lay between the germline ends. This CDR3 is 13 amino acids long. The CDR3: CASSAGRWTEAFF. DNA for the CDR3: TGTGCCAGCAGTGCGGGACGGTGGACTGAAGCTTTCTTT.

This clone was detected once. V gene TRBV9 combines with J gene TRBJ2-1; the match to TRBD1 covers 8 bases. Trimming removed 3 bases from V and 4 bases from J; junction bases left unmatched: 9. Germline V gives CDR1 SGDLS, CDR2 YYNGEE. The CDR3 spans 16 residues. CDR3 bases: TGTGCCAGCAGCGGGTATTCAGGGGGCACGTACAATGAGCAGTTCTTC. Translating gives CASSGYSGGTYNEQFF.

The chain couples TRBV6-2 or TRBV6-3 to TRBJ1-5; TRBD1 matches at 8 bases. The CDR3 is 18 residues long. V lost 0 bases and J lost 0; bases outside the gene matches: 7. Germline CDR1 and CDR2: MNHEY and SVGEGT. The CDR3 spells CASSYSVRTGISNQPQHF. In DNA form, the CDR3 reads TGTGCCAGCAGTTACTCAGTCCGGACAGGGATTAGCAATCAGCCCCAGCATTTT.

CDR3 sequence reads: CASSLWEDNEQFF. CDR3 coding DNA: TGCGCCAGCAGCTTGTGGGAGGACAATGAGCAGTTCTTC. V and J are TRBV5-1 and TRBJ2-1; D possibly corresponds to TRBD2 (6 bases). V lost 1 base and J lost 5, with 7 bases in between. This CDR3 region has 13 residues. The germline V gene encodes CDR1 SGHRS and CDR2 YFSETQ.

This clone was found a few times. The chain links TRBV3-1 (or the pseudogene TRBV3-2) to TRBJ2-3, with TRBD1 matching over 10 bases. The CDR3 totals 15 residues. Germline CDR1 LGHDT, CDR2 YNNKEL (reference sequence). Trimming at V came to 1 base and at J to 4 bases, leaving 2 bases not matched to a gene. As DNA, the CDR3 is TGTGCCAGCAGCCAAGTCGGGACAGGGGCAGATACGCAGTATTTT. Translation: CASSQVGTGADTQYF.

The chain is built from TRBV5-3 and TRBJ1-5, with D unresolved. TRBV5-3 is designated an ORF whose function remains uncertain. Trimming left V 6 bases short and J 5 bases short, with 9 bases between. The CDR3 loop spans 12 amino acids. CDR3 nucleotides: TGTGCCAGAACGTTTGCGGATCAGCCCCAGCATTTT. Protein product: CARTFADQPQHF.

The chain uses TRBV7-2 and TRBJ2-7; 12 bases agree with TRBD2. Per the germline V gene, CDR1 is SGHTA and CDR2 is FQGNSA. The CDR3 is 17 residues long. J lost 7 bases, V lost 2 bases, and 12 bases had no gene match. CDR3 amino acids: CASSLRDRLAGVGEQYF. The CDR3 bases are TGTGCCAGCAGCTTAAGGGATCGACTAGCGGGAGTGGGGGAGCAGTACTTC.

This clone appeared once. J is TRBJ2-5 and V is TRBV19; the D gene is possibly TRBD2 (6 bases). Trimming took off 4 bases at V and 4 bases at J, with 13 bases between the two ends. The germline gives CDR1 LNHDA, CDR2 SQIVND (reference sequence). This CDR3 spans 14 amino acids. CDR3 bases: TGTGCCAGTAGTAGCCAGACTAGTGGAGAGACCCAGTACTTC. As protein: CASSSQTSGETQYF.

This clone showed up just once. The rearrangement joins TRBV3-1 (or the pseudogene TRBV3-2) to TRBJ2-1; TRBD2 matches 10 bases. Germline V lookup: CDR1 LGHDT, CDR2 YNNKEL (reference sequence). V lost 0 bases to trimming and J lost 5 bases; unmatched junction nucleotides: 4. The CDR3 length is 16 residues. CDR3 DNA: TGTGCCAGCAGCCAAGAGGCACTAGCGGGGAACAATGAGCAGTTCTTC. It translates to CASSQEALAGNNEQFF.

V gene TRBV7-9 combines with J gene TRBJ2-5; 7 positions match TRBD1. This CDR3 has 15 amino acids. CDR1 is SEHNR and CDR2 is FQNEAQ in the germline V gene (reference sequence). Losses at the gene ends were 1 base for V and 5 bases for J; bases not matched to a gene: 7. CDR3: CASSLVGQVEETQYF. As DNA, the CDR3 is TGTGCCAGCAGCTTAGTCGGACAGGTTGAGGAGACCCAGTACTTC.

The chain has TRBV27 and TRBJ2-2; D is unresolved. V lost 5 bases and J 6 bases, leaving 13 bases between the germline ends. Per germline, CDR1 MNHEY and CDR2 SMNVEV (reference sequence). This CDR3 is built from 14 residues. CDR3 nucleotide sequence: TGTGCCAGCAGTGCTTTGGTGGTAGCCGGGGAGCTGTTTTTT. This gives the protein CASSALVVAGELFF.

This sequence joins TRBV6-4 and TRBJ1-5; 12 bases map to TRBD1. V dropped 6 bases and J dropped 6; count of bases not matched to a gene: 6. CDR1 is MRHNA and CDR2 is SNTAGT in the germline V gene. The CDR3 is 15 amino acids. This CDR3 is CASRGQGARVQPQHF. The CDR3 nucleotides are TGTGCCAGCAGGGGACAGGGGGCGCGGGTTCAGCCCCAGCATTTT.